This TCR beta chain was recovered during a study of cytomegalovirus exposure and HLA in healthy donors. Study-level background: The 120 or so validation repertoires were produced on the same platform as the 650 or so repertoires of the first cohort. This was reported in a later analysis. Broader study findings: While the bulk of TCR sequences proved rare, some public TCRs turned up in many donors. Three CMV-associated chains proved CMV antigen-specific in vitro.

Repertoires were generated with immunoSEQ multiplex PCR, while TCRdb's copy carries only in-frame clones and drops some. The repertoire holds roughly 310,000 clones, with roughly 86% as singletons. This clone was detected a few times. Its antigen is unknown. What was sequenced was PBMCs. This receptor was obtained from a man aged 25 to 40 in good health and CMV-seronegative.

CDR3 loop: CASSLGTGSYGYTF. The DNA of the CDR3 is TGCGCCAGCAGCTTGGGGACAGGGAGCTATGGCTACACCTTC. The rearrangement uses TRBV5-1 and TRBJ1-2; TRBD1 matches at 8 bases. The CDR3 length is 14 residues. CDR1 and CDR2 from the germline V gene are SGHRS and YFSETQ. The junction had 2 bases not matched to a gene; V was cut back by 0 bases and J by 4 bases.